The source of this T cell receptor (beta chain) is a study of T cell repertoires in cytomegalovirus infection. Study at large: Recently identified HLA-C-restricted and well-studied HLA-B-restricted CMV epitopes were used. TCR beta signatures that were public indicated CMV infection and matching HLA type. Study-wide results and limits: Dominating the ex vivo response were TCR beta clonotypes that were CMV-specific and HLA-C-restricted. Carriers of CMV and the relevant HLA type were discriminated by public TCR beta frequency.

From the reads, TCRdb called clonotypes with MiXCR, one entry per CDR3 protein. This repertoire shows roughly 500,000 distinct CDR3 sequences, approximately 42% found once; its top ten account for just under 45%. To note about this clonotype: Its antigen is undetermined.

Germline CDR1 reads MGHRA; CDR2 reads YSYEKL. V lost 0 bases to trimming and J lost 8 bases, with 11 bases between them. The CDR3 extends over 14 amino acids. This chain joins TRBV4-1 and TRBJ1-3, with D hard to call. The TCR originated in a human donor in good health (CMV status not recorded). Some clones in this sample may be carry-over from other donors' samples. Sequencing was performed on cultured PBMCs, taken from culture after CMV antigen stimulation. CDR3 in amino acids: CASSQEGLSDTIYF. CDR3 sequence (DNA): TGCGCCAGCAGCCAAGAAGGGCTTTCGGACACCATATATTTT.